Sequencing of this TCR beta chain was carried out in a study of blood T cell repertoires in COVID-19. Here immunoSEQ multiplex PCR was the method, and the copy in TCRdb shows in-frame clones only, minus some. The repertoire holds under 250,000 clones, with approximately 84% as singletons. The CDR3 covers 14 residues. Germline assignment: CDR1 GTSNPN and CDR2 SVGIG (reference sequence). The ends lost 3 bases at V and 7 bases at J; junction bases unmatched: 9. This receptor was identified in a man aged 55 to 69 who had recovered from COVID-19. The sample comprised PBMCs or T cells enriched from blood (not recorded which). The rearrangement uses TRBV30 and TRBJ1-1; TRBD1 aligns across 9 bases. The CDR3 DNA reads TGTGCCTGGAGACGGTCCGGGACAGGGTTTGAAGCTTTCTTT. Its translation is CAWRRSGTGFEAFF.